The entry that follows covers one T cell receptor (beta chain) sequence. Treatment here: about 20 received Ad26.COV2.S at low or high dose, single or two shots; roughly five received placebo; per-sample allocation not given. The samples date from day 63 after the first vaccine or placebo injection. Germline V lookup: CDR1 SEHNR, CDR2 FQNEAQ (reference sequence). The V gene lost 3 bases and the J gene lost 5 bases, with 24 bases spanning the gap. The length of the CDR3 is 18 residues. This entry comes from a study of Ad26.COV2.S vaccination and SARS-CoV-2 variants. Here immunoSEQ multiplex PCR was the method, and the copy in TCRdb shows in-frame clones only, minus some. Among 300,000 to 400,000 clones listed, around 89% were seen once.

This specimen was peripheral blood, taken in a trial of Ad26.COV2.S vaccine versus placebo. The V call is TRBV7-9, the J call TRBJ2-3; D is unresolved. The TCR sequence derives from a person aged 18 to 59 who received the Ad26.COV2.S COVID-19 vaccine or a placebo. The DNA for the CDR3 is TGTGCCAGCAGCTTTAGGCCTAAGACGGACGCTCTTAGAGATACGCAGTATTTT. This codes for CASSFRPKTDALRDTQYF.